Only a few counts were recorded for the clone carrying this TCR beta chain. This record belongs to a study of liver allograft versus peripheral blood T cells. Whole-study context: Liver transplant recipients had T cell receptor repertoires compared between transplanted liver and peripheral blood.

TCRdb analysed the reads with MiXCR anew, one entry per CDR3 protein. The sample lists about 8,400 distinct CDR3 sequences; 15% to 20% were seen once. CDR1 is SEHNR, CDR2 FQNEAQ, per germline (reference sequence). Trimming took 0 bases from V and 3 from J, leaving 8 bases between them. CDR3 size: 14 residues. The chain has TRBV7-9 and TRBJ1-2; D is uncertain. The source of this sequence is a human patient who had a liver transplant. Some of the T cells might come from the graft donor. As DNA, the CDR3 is TGTGCCAGCAGCTTAGCGGGAAAGGACTATGGCTACACCTTC. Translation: CASSLAGKDYGYTF.